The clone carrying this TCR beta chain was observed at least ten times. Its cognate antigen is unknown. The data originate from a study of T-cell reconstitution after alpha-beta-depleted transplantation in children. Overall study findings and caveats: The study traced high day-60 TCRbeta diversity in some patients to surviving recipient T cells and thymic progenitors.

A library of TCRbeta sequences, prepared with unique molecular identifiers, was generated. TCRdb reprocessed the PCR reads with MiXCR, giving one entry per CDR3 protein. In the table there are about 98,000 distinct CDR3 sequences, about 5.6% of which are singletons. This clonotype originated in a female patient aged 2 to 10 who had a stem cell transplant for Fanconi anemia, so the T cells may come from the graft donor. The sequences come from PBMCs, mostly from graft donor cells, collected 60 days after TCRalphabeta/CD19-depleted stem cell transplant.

CDR3 residues: CASSPAGPSEYF. CDR3 coding DNA: TGTGCCAGCAGCCCGGCGGGGCCAAGTGAATATTTT. The genes are TRBV12-3 or TRBV12-4 and TRBJ2-3; TRBD2 is a possible D gene (6 bases). V lost 6 bases, J lost 15 bases, and 19 bases lay in between. The CDR3 sequence is 12 residues long.